The present TCR beta chain was sequenced within a study of blood T cell repertoires in COVID-19. About the study: Samples of COVID-19 (acute and convalescent) were obtained from the United States, Italy and Spain. T cells, B-cell-depleted T cells, or PBMCs supplied cDNA or gDNA.

In the original processing: Scientists estimated how many nucleated cells there were by amplifying reference gene primers. Profiling relied on immunoSEQ multiplex PCR, and the TCRdb table lists in-frame clones only, not all of them. The D gene and trimming were derived from the DNA, and the V and J assignments and clone size from that table. The data contain around 140,000 clones, 80% to 90% of them seen just once; the ten biggest clones take up about 10%. The CDR3 is 13 residues long. V lost 0 bases to trimming and J lost 1 base, with 3 bases between them. Germline-derived CDR1 and CDR2 are SGHDN and FVKESK.

The chain recombines TRBV14 with TRBJ1-1; D ambiguous. The sequence was collected from a man aged 55 to 70 with active or convalescent COVID-19. The material sequenced was peripheral blood. The CDR3 DNA is TGTGCCAGCAGCCAAGAGCGGAACACTGAAGCTTTCTTT. Residues: CASSQERNTEAFF.